What follows are 19 T cell receptor beta chains derived from one specimen sequenced in a study of blood T cell repertoires in COVID-19. Measured with immunoSEQ multiplex PCR; TCRdb has only the in-frame clones, and not every one. The data hold a few hundred thousand clones, with under 85% observed a single time. The specimen was peripheral blood. Source of these receptors: a woman in her thirties with COVID-19, enrolled during active disease.

This clone was detected a few times. The chain combines TRBV15 with TRBJ1-5, with D possibly TRBD1 on 6 matching bases. V lost 5 bases, J lost 4 bases, and 15 bases lay in between. Germline assignment: CDR1 LNHNV and CDR2 YYDKDF (reference sequence). CDR3 length equals 15 residues. The CDR3 spells CATSVWAGVNQPQHF. The CDR3, as DNA: TGTGCCACCAGCGTTTGGGCAGGGGTTAATCAGCCCCAGCATTTT.

CDR3 in DNA: TGTGCCAGCAGCCAAGATCTCGGGGTCATACAGCCCCAGCATTTT. Its translation: CASSQDLGVIQPQHF. The chain links TRBV3-1 (or the pseudogene TRBV3-2) to TRBJ1-5; D unresolved. Per germline, CDR1 LGHDT and CDR2 YNNKEL (reference sequence). Trimming pared 0 bases from V and 7 bases from J, leaving 13 bases between. The CDR3 runs 15 residues.

This clone was counted a single time. This chain connects TRBV2 to TRBJ2-7; a weak D match, TRBD2 (5 bases). Trimming took off 7 bases at V and 0 bases at J, with 16 bases between the two ends. The V gene's germline CDR1 is SNHLY and CDR2 FYNNEI. The CDR3 runs to 15 residues. CDR3 nucleotide sequence: TGTGCCAGCACAACCGGGCCTACTAGCTCCTACGAGCAGTACTTC. It yields the protein CASTTGPTSSYEQYF.

The V call is TRBV4-3, the J call TRBJ1-4; a weak D match, TRBD1 (5 bases). The germline CDR1 and CDR2 sequences are LGHNA and YSLEER. V was clipped by 1 base and J by 8 bases, with 17 bases between them. The CDR3 spans 16 residues. In nucleotides, the CDR3 is TGCGCCAGCAGCCAAGTAAGCACCAGGGTCGGGGAAAAACTGTTTTTT. Protein: CASSQVSTRVGEKLFF.

The gene calls are TRBV3-1 (or the pseudogene TRBV3-2) and TRBJ1-1, with D possibly TRBD1 on 5 matching bases. Germline V lookup: CDR1 LGHDT, CDR2 YNNKEL (reference sequence). V dropped 1 base and J dropped 1 base, with 16 bases sitting between them. The CDR3 is made up of 17 amino acids. CDR3 DNA sequence: TGTGCCAGCAGCCAAGTCCCCACTAGCAGGGAGAACACTGAAGCTTTCTTT. This encodes CASSQVPTSRENTEAFF.

This clone was observed a few times. This chain uses TRBV2 with TRBJ2-5; TRBD2 matches 12 bases. Germline V CDR1 and CDR2: SNHLY, FYNNEI. The CDR3 contains 15 residues. V dropped 5 bases and J dropped 4; count of bases not matched to a gene: 5. This CDR3 reads CASSPLAGGLETQYF. The CDR3 nucleotides read TGTGCCAGCAGTCCACTAGCGGGGGGATTAGAGACCCAGTACTTC.

The chain is built from TRBV5-1 and TRBJ2-5, with 9 bases fitting TRBD2. The CDR3 runs to 13 residues. CDR1 and CDR2 (germline): SGHRS, YFSETQ. V dropped 5 bases and J dropped 4; count of bases not matched to a gene: 3. The CDR3 loop reads CASSPAGGETQYF. The CDR3 region has the DNA TGCGCCAGCAGTCCAGCGGGAGGAGAGACCCAGTACTTC.

The chain carries TRBV12-5 and TRBJ1-2; tentative D call: TRBD1 (6 bases). The length of the CDR3 is 16 residues. The germline V gene has CDR1 LGHNT and CDR2 FRNRAP. V gave up 1 base and J gave up 8 bases, with 20 bases separating them. CDR3 sequence: CASGLEGSRGGEGYTF. CDR3 in DNA: TGTGCTAGTGGTTTGGAGGGTTCGAGAGGGGGTGAGGGCTACACCTTC.

The rearrangement links TRBV7-2 to TRBJ2-7; possibly TRBD2 for D (5 bases). There are 14 residues in the CDR3. V lost 2 bases and J lost 8, with 16 bases in between. Germline-derived CDR1 and CDR2 are SGHTA and FQGNSA. CDR3 amino acids: CASSLTRTSFQQYF. In DNA form, the CDR3 reads TGTGCCAGCAGCTTAACTCGCACTAGTTTTCAGCAGTACTTC.

The chain combines TRBV6-2 or TRBV6-3 with TRBJ1-4; D is ambiguous. Germline CDR1 is MNHEY and CDR2 is SVGEGT. The germline V and J ends were trimmed by 5 bases and 10 bases, with 11 bases remaining between them. This CDR3 is 12 amino acids long. The CDR3 region has the DNA TGTGCCAGCAGTGACAATAACGGAAAACTGTTTTTT. Amino acids: CASSDNNGKLFF.

This chain uses TRBV19 with TRBJ2-7; 11 nucleotides agree with TRBD1. The CDR3 is 15 amino acids. The junction had 4 bases not matched to a gene; V was cut back by 3 bases and J by 3 bases. CDR1 is LNHDA, CDR2 SQIVND, per germline (reference sequence). The CDR3 loop reads CASSIGGQGVYEQYF. The CDR3 nucleotides are TGTGCCAGTAGTATCGGGGGACAGGGGGTCTACGAGCAGTACTTC.

In nucleotides, the CDR3 is TGTGCCAGCAGCTTCATCACAGGGGGCTGGGGCACTGAAGCTTTCTTT. Translation gives CASSFITGGWGTEAFF. V usage is TRBV5-7 and J usage is TRBJ1-1; 9 nucleotides agree with TRBD1. TRBV5-7 is sorted into the ORF group, with uncertain function. The V segment lost 2 bases and the J segment 4 bases; nucleotides outside the gene matches: 9. The CDR3 contains 16 residues.

The chain employs TRBV6-6 and TRBJ1-1; 11 bases map to TRBD1. CDR3 size: 16 residues. The J segment lost 4 bases and the V segment lost 6 bases, leaving 10 bases of the junction unmatched. The germline V gene encodes CDR1 MNHNY and CDR2 SVGAGI (reference sequence). The CDR3 DNA reads as TGTGCCAGCAGCGCGGGACAGGGGGTCTGGAGCACTGAAGCTTTCTTT. It specifies CASSAGQGVWSTEAFF.

This clone was seen more than once but under ten times. The V call is TRBV5-4, the J call TRBJ2-3; 7 bases map to TRBD2. V lost 0 bases to trimming and J lost 3 bases; unmatched junction nucleotides: 4. This CDR3 region has 15 residues. Germline V gene sequence: CDR1 SGHNT, CDR2 YYREEE (reference sequence). CDR3: CASSLVTGGTDTQYF. The CDR3 DNA sequence: TGTGCCAGCAGCTTGGTTACGGGAGGAACAGATACGCAGTATTTT. Supplemented by reference TRBV5-4 and TRBJ2-3, the full variable domain reads ETGVTQSPTHLIKTRGQQVTLRCSSQSGHNTVSWYQQALGQGPQFIFQYYREEENGRGNFPPRFSGLQFPNYSSELNVNALELDDSALYLCASSLVTGGTDTQYFGPGTRLTVL.

CDR3 amino acids: CASSHGRGIYEQYF. In DNA form, the CDR3 reads TGCGCCAGCAGCCACGGCAGAGGGATCTACGAGCAGTACTTC. The chain uses TRBV5-1 and TRBJ2-7; D is possibly TRBD2 (5 bases). Trimming took 4 bases from V and 3 from J, leaving 14 bases between them. The CDR3 loop spans 14 amino acids. The germline gives CDR1 SGHRS, CDR2 YFSETQ.

The chain recombines TRBV5-5 with TRBJ2-2; D is undetermined. CDR3 size: 15 residues. Germline V gene lookup returns CDR1 SGHKS and CDR2 YYEKEE (reference sequence). Trimming removed 0 bases from V and 0 bases from J, with 6 bases in between. The CDR3 here is CASSLVVANTGELFF. As DNA, the CDR3 is TGTGCCAGCAGCTTGGTGGTAGCGAACACCGGGGAGCTGTTTTTT.

The rearrangement links TRBV28 to TRBJ1-4; weak D call: TRBD1 (5 bases). The V end was cut by 5 bases, the J end by 6 bases, with 19 bases between. The CDR3 covers 16 residues. CDR1 is MDHEN, CDR2 SYDVKM, per germline. The CDR3 DNA sequence: TGTGCCAGCAGTGTCGGGACTACTGATGGGTATGAAAAACTGTTTTTT. Its protein product is CASSVGTTDGYEKLFF.

The chain links TRBV4-1 to TRBJ1-1; 8 positions match TRBD1. CDR3 length: 16 amino acids. The ends lost 1 base at V and 0 bases at J; junction bases unmatched: 4. Germline lookup yields CDR1 MGHRA and CDR2 YSYEKL. DNA for the CDR3: TGCGCCAGCAGCCAAGCTGACAGGGGCGTGAACACTGAAGCTTTCTTT. Translating gives CASSQADRGVNTEAFF.

CDR3 DNA: TGTGCCAGCAGTCATCGGTCCAAAGCTTTCTTT. This gives the protein CASSHRSKAFF. The V gene is TRBV6-6, the J gene TRBJ1-1; no clear D. The CDR3 has 11 residues. CDR1 and CDR2 (germline): MNHNY, SVGAGI (reference sequence). V lost 5 bases to trimming and J lost 9 bases, with 10 bases between them.